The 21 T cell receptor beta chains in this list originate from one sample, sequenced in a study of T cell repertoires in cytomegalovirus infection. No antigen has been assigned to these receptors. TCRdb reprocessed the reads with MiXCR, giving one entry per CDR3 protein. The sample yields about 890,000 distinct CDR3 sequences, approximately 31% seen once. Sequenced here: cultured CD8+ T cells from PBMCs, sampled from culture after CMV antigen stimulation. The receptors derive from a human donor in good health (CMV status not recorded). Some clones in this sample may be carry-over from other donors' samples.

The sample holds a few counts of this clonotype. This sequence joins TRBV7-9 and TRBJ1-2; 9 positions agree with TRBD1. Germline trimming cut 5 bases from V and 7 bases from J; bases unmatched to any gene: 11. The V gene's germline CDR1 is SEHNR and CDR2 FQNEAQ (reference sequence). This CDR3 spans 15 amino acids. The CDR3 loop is CASSPGQGYNGGYTF. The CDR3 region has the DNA TGTGCCAGCAGCCCGGGACAGGGATACAACGGTGGCTACACCTTC.

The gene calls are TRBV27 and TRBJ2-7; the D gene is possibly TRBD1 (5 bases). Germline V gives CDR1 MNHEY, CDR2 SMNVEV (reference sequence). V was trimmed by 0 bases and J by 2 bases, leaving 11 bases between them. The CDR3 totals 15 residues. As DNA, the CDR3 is TGTGCCAGCAGTTTATCGGCAGGGTTAACCTACGAGCAGTACTTC. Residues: CASSLSAGLTYEQYF.

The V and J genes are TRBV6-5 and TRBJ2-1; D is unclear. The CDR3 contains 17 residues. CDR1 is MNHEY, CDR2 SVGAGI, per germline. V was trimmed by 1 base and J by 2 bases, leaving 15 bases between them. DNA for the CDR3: TGTGCCAGCAGTTACTATGGGGATAAGGACGCCTACAATGAGCAGTTCTTC. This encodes CASSYYGDKDAYNEQFF.

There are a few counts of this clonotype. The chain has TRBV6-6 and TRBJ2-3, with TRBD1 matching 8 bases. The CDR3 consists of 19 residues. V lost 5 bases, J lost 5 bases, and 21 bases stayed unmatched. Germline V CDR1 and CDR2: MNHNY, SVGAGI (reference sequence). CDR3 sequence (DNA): TGTGCCAGCAGTCTGCCGAGACAGGGGACGCCGGCCCGAGTAGATACGCAGTATTTT. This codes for CASSLPRQGTPARVDTQYF.

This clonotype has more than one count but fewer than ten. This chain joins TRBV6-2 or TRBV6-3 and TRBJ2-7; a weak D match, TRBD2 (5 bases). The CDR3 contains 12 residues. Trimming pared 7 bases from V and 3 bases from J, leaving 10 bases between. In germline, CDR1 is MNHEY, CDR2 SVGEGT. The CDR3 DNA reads TGTGCCAGCACGACGGGGAACTACGAGCAGTACTTC. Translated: CASTTGNYEQYF.

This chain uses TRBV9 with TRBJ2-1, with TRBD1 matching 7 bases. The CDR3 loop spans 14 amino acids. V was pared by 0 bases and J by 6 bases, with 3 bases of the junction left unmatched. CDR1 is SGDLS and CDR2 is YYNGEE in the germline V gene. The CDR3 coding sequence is TGTGCCAGCAGCGTAGGGGGACAGACCAATGAGCAGTTCTTC. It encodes CASSVGGQTNEQFF.

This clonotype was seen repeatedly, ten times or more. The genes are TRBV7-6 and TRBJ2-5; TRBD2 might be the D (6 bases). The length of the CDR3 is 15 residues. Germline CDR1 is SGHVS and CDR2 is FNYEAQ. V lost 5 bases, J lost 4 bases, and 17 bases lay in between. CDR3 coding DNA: TGTGCCAGCAGCCGAAGCCAGGCGGGGTTAGAGACCCAGTACTTC. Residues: CASSRSQAGLETQYF. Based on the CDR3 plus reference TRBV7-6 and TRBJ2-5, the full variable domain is GAGVSQSPRYKVTKRGQDVALRCDPISGHVSLYWYRQALGQGPEFLTYFNYEAQQDKSGLPNDRFSAERPEGSISTLTIQRTEQRDSAMYRCASSRSQAGLETQYFGPGTRLLVL.

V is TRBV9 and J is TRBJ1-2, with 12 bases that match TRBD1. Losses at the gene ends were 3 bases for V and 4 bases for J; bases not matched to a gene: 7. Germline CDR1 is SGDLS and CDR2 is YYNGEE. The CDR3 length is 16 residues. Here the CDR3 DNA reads TGTGCCAGCAGCGCGTGGGACAGGGGGCAGGGCTATGGCTACACCTTC. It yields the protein CASSAWDRGQGYGYTF.

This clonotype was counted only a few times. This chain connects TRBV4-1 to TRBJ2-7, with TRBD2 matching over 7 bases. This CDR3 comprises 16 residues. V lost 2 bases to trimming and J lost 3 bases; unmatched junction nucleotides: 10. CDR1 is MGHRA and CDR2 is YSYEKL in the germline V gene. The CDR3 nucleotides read TGCGCCAGCAGCCAAAGGAGCGGGGAGTACCTCTACGAGCAGTACTTC. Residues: CASSQRSGEYLYEQYF.

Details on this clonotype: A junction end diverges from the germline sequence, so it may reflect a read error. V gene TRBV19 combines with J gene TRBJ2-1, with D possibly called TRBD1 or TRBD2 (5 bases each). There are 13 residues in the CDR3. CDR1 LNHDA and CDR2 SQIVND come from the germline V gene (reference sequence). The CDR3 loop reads CAGSIARGNEQFF. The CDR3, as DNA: TGTGCCGGTAGTATAGCGAGGGGCAATGAGCAGTTCTTC.

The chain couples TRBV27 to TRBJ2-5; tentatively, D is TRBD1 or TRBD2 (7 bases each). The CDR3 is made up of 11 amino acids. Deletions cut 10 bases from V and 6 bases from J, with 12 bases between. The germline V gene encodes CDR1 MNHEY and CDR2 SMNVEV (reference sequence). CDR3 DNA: TGTGCCACCAGGGGGGGGCAGACCCAGTACTTC. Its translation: CATRGGQTQYF.

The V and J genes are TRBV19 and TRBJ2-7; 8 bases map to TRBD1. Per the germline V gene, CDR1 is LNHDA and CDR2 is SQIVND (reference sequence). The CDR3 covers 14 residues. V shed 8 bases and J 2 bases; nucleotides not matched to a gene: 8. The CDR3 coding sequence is TGTGCCAGTGGGGGAAGGACAGGGCCCTACGAGCAGTACTTC. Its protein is CASGGRTGPYEQYF.

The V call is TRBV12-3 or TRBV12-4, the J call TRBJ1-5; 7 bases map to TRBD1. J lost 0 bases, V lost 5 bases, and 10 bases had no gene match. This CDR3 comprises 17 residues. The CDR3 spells CASSTRNRGDSNQPQHF. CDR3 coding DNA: TGTGCCAGCAGTACTAGAAACAGGGGCGATAGCAATCAGCCCCAGCATTTT.

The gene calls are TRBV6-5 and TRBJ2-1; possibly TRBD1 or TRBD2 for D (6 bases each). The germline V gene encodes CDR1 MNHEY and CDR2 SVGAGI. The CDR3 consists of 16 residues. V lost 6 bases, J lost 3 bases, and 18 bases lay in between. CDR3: CASSPFGGRNYNEQFF. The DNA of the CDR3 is TGTGCCAGCAGCCCCTTTGGGGGGCGAAACTACAATGAGCAGTTCTTC.

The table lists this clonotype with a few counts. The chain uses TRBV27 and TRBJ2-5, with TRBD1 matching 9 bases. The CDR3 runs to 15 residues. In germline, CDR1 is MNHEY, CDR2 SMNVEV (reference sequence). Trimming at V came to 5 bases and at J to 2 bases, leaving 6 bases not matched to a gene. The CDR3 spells CASSHRGQGQETQYF. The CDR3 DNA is TGTGCCAGCAGTCACAGGGGACAGGGACAAGAGACCCAGTACTTC.

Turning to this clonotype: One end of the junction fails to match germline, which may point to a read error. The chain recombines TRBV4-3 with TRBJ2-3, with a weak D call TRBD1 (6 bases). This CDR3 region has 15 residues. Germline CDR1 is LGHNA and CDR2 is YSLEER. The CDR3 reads CASCQDRDTTDTQYF. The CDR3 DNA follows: TGCGCCAGCTGCCAAGACCGGGACACCACAGATACGCAGTATTTT.

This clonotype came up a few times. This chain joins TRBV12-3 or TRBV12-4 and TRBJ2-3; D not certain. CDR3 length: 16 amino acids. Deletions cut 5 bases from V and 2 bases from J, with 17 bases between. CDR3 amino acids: CASSPDFRTFTDTQYF. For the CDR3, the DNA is TGTGCCAGCAGTCCCGACTTTAGGACCTTCACAGATACGCAGTATTTT.

The CDR3: CASSTLRTVKNTEAFF. CDR3 sequence (DNA): TGTGCCAGTAGCACACTTCGGACAGTGAAGAACACTGAAGCTTTCTTT. The J gene is TRBJ1-1, the V gene TRBV19; a possible D gene is TRBD1 (6 bases). The CDR3 length is 16 residues. The V gene lost 6 bases and the J gene lost 1 base, with 18 bases spanning the gap. Germline V gene sequence: CDR1 LNHDA, CDR2 SQIVND (reference sequence).

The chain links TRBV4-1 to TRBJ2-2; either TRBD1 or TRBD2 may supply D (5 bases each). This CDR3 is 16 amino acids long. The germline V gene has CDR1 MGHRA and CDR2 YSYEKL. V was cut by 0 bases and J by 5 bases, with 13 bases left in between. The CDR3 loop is CASSQEAGRDTGELFF. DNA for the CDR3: TGCGCCAGCAGCCAAGAAGCAGGGAGAGATACCGGGGAGCTGTTTTTT.

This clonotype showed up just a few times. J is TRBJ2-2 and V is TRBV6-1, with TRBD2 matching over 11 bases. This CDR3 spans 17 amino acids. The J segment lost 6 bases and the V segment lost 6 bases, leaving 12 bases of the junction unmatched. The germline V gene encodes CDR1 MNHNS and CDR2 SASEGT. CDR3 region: CASRIAGGPGRAGELFF. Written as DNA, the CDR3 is TGTGCCAGCAGGATAGCGGGGGGGCCAGGGCGGGCCGGGGAGCTGTTTTTT.

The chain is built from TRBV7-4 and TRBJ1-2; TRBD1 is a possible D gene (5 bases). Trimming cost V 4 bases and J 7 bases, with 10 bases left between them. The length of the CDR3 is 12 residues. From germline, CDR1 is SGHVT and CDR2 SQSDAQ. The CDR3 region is CASSSGTSGYTF. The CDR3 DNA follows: TGTGCCAGCAGCTCTGGGACGAGTGGCTACACCTTC.